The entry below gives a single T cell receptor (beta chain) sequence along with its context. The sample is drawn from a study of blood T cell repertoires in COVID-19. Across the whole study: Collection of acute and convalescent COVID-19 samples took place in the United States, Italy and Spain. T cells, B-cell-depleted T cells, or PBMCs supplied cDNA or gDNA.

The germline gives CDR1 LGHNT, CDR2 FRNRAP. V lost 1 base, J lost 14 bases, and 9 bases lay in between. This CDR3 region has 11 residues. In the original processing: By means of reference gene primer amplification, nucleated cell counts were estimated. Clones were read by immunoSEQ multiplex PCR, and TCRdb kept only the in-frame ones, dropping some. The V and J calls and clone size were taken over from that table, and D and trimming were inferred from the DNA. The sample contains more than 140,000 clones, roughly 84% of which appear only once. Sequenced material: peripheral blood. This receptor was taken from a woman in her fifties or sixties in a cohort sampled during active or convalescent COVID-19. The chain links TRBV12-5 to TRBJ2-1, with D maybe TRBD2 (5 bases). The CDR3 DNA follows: TGTGCTAGTGGTTTGGAGACGGAGGAGTTCTTC. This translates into CASGLETEEFF.